The present T cell receptor (beta chain) was sequenced within a study of Ad26.COV2.S vaccination and SARS-CoV-2 variants. Background on the study: Once, or twice with 56 days between doses, Ad26.COV2.S was given intramuscularly. The study's findings and limits: Compared with placebo recipients, vaccine recipients had higher spike-specific TCR breadth.

Documented treatment: over 15 received Ad26.COV2.S at low or high dose, single or two shots; five or six received placebo; per-sample allocation not given. Sample collection was performed on day 63 after the first vaccine or placebo injection. Recruitment in Boston yielded a donor of adult age, 18-55 years. This clone has a handful of counts. Its antigen remains unknown. Sequencing was performed with immunoSEQ multiplex PCR; in TCRdb, only in-frame clones are kept and a portion is missing. This sample yields roughly 450,000 clones, of which more than 80% are seen a single time; 12% belongs to the top ten. Germline-derived CDR1 and CDR2 are MNHNS and SASEGT. The CDR3 length is 14 residues. The V gene lost 3 bases and the J gene lost 4 bases, with 12 bases spanning the gap.

The TCR sequence derives from a person aged 18-65 years who received the Ad26.COV2.S COVID-19 vaccine or a placebo. The sequencing used peripheral blood, collected in a trial of Ad26.COV2.S vaccine versus placebo. The J gene is TRBJ1-2, the V gene TRBV6-1, with D possibly matching TRBD1 (6 bases). The CDR3 loop is CASSEGGGGYGYTF. The CDR3 nucleotides read TGTGCCAGCAGTGAGGGGGGGGGCGGCTATGGCTACACCTTC.